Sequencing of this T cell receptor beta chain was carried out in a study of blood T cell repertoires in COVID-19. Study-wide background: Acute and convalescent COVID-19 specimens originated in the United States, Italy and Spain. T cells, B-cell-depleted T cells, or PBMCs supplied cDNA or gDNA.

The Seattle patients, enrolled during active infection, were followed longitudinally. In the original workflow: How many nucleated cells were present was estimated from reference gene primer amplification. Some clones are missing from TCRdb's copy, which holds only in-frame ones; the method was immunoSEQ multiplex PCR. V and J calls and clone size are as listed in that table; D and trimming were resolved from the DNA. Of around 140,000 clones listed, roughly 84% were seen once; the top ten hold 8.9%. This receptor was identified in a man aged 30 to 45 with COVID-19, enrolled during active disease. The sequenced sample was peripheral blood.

This chain's CDR3 is CASSVDRGYGYTF. CDR3 nucleotide sequence: TGTGCCAGCAGCGTAGATCGAGGCTATGGCTACACCTTC. The V gene is TRBV9, the J gene TRBJ1-2; D ambiguous. The CDR3 covers 13 residues. Germline loops: CDR1 SGDLS, CDR2 YYNGEE. V was pared by 0 bases and J by 4 bases, with 7 bases between.